This TCR beta chain originates from a study of PD-1 blockade in classical Hodgkin lymphoma. Study-wide results and caveats: It was reported that newly diagnosed patients had less baseline TCR diversity than healthy donors.

Indicated time point: cycle 4 day 1 (C4D1), after 6 weeks of nivolumab. In every patient, relapse followed autologous stem cell transplantation, while exposure to brentuximab vedotin differed. Sequenced by immunoSEQ multiplex PCR; TCRdb stores in-frame clones only, minus some. The repertoire has tens of thousands of clones, just over 75% of them found once; the top ten carry more than 8%. On this clone: Its antigen is not identified.

The V gene's germline CDR1 is SGHTA and CDR2 FQGTGA. The CDR3 runs 15 residues. Deletions cut 2 bases from V and 7 bases from J, with 14 bases between. V usage is TRBV7-3 and J usage is TRBJ2-2; D is uncertain. This sample comprised peripheral blood mononuclear cells (PBMCs), obtained before the fourth cycle of nivolumab. This clonotype was sampled from a human donor with classical Hodgkin lymphoma. The CDR3 nucleotides are TGTGCCAGCAGCTTATCGGGCCCCCCGGACGGGGAGCTGTTTTTT. It encodes CASSLSGPPDGELFF.